This TCR beta chain appears in the sequencing data of a study of blood T cell repertoires in COVID-19. Seattle researchers signed up patients amid active infection and tracked them longitudinally. Germline values: CDR1 SGHVS, CDR2 FQNEAQ. The CDR3 extends over 13 amino acids. V shed 3 bases and J 3 bases; nucleotides not matched to a gene: 2. Sequencing was performed with immunoSEQ multiplex PCR; in TCRdb, only in-frame clones are kept and a portion is missing. Among roughly 120,000 clones listed, 75% to 90% were seen once. The clonotype was recovered from a woman aged 55-69 years with COVID-19, enrolled during active disease. The chain carries TRBV7-8 and TRBJ2-7; TRBD1 matches 7 bases. Input material: peripheral blood. CDR3 protein: CASSFRQGYEQYF. The CDR3 DNA follows: TGTGCCAGCAGCTTCCGACAGGGCTACGAGCAGTACTTC.